Reported below is one TCR beta chain. As yet, its antigen is unknown. Blood was collected, roughly 2.5 ml per donor. RNA in its total form was extracted from whole blood, and T cells were not sorted. This sample was included in a study of monozygotic twins with inflammatory bowel disease. General study results and limits: No one strong IBD-associated signal or clonotype was supported. In the analysis, different T cell subtypes could not be told apart.

TCRdb re-analyzed the 5' RACE reads; it lists each CDR3 protein once, without DNA. This table holds just over 300,000 distinct CDR3 sequences. Germline CDR1 and CDR2: LNHDA and SQIVND (reference sequence). The CDR3 contains 14 residues. Sequences were obtained from blood. The receptor's source is a human donor with ulcerative colitis or Crohn's disease, or a healthy co-twin of an affected twin (not recorded which). This chain joins TRBV19 and TRBJ2-3; TCRdb designates TRBD1, a call that cannot be tested without DNA. The CDR3 here is CASNRGTNADTQYF. The entire variable domain, with the rest obtained from reference TRBV19 and TRBJ2-3, is as follows: DGGITQSPKYLFRKEGQNVTLSCEQNLNHDAMYWYRQDPGQGLRLIYYSQIVNDFQKGDIAEGYSVSREKKESFPLTVTSAQKNPTAFYLCASNRGTNADTQYFGPGTRLTVL.